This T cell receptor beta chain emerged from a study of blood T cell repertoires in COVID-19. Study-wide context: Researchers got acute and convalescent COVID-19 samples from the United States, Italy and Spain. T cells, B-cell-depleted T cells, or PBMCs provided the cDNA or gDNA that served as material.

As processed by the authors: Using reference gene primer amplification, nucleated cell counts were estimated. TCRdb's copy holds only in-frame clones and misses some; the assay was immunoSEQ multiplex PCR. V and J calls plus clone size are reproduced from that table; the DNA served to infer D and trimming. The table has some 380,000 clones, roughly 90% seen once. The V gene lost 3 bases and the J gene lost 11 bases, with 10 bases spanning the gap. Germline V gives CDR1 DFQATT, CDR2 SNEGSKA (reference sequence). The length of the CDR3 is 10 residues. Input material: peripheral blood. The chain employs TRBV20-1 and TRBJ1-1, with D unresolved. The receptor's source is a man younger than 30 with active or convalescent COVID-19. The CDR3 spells CSASDMYAFF. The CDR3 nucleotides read TGCAGTGCTAGCGACATGTACGCTTTCTTT.